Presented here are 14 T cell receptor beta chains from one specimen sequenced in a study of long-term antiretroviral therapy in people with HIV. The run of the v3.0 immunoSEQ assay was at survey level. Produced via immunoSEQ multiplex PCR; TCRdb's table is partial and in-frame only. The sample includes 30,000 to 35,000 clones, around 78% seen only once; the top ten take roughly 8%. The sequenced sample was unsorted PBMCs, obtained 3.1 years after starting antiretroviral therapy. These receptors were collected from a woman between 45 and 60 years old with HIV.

In DNA form, the CDR3 reads TGTGCCAGCAGCGTAGCGGGTTATGGCTACACCTTC. The encoded protein is CASSVAGYGYTF. This rearrangement joins TRBV9 to TRBJ1-2; D gene unclear. The V gene's germline CDR1 is SGDLS and CDR2 YYNGEE. V was pared by 0 bases and J by 5 bases, with 5 bases between. This CDR3 comprises 12 residues. Based on the CDR3 plus reference TRBV9 and TRBJ1-2, the full variable domain is DSGVTQTPKHLITATGQRVTLRCSPRSGDLSVYWYQQSLDQGLQFLIQYYNGEERAKGNILERFSAQQFPDLHSELNLSSLELGDSALYFCASSVAGYGYTFGSGTRLTVV.

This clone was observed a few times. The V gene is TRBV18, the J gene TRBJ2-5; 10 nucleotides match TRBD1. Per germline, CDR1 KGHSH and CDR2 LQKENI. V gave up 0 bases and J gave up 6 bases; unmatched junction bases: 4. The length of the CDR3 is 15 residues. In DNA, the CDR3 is TGTGCCAGCTCACCACCGGGACAGGGGTTAAAGACCCAGTACTTC. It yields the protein CASSPPGQGLKTQYF.

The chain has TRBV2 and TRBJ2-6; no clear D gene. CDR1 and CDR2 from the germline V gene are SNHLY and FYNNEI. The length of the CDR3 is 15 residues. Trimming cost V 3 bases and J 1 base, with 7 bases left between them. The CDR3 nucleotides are TGTGCCAGCAGTGATGGTACTTCTGGGGCCAACGTCCTGACTTTC. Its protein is CASSDGTSGANVLTF.

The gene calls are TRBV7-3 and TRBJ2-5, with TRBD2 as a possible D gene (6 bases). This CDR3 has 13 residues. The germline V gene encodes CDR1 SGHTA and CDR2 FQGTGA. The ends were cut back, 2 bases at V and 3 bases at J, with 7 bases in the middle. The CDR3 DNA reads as TGTGCCAGCAGCTTATTAGCGGAAGAGACCCAGTACTTC. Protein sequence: CASSLLAEETQYF.

CDR3 sequence reads: CASSAQGGNYGYTF. CDR3 DNA: TGTGCCAGCAGCGCGCAGGGGGGGAACTATGGCTACACCTTC. V is TRBV11-2 and J is TRBJ1-2; 7 bases agree with TRBD1. The length of the CDR3 is 14 residues. Germline V CDR1 and CDR2: SGHAT, FQNNGV. V gave up 5 bases and J gave up 2 bases; unmatched junction bases: 5.

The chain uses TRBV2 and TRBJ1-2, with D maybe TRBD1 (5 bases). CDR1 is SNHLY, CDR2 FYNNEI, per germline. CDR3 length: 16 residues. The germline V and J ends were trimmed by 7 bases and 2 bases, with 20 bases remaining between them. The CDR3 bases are TGTGCCAGCATCTCCGCGCCCGGGGGGGGAAACTATGGCTACACCTTC. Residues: CASISAPGGGNYGYTF.

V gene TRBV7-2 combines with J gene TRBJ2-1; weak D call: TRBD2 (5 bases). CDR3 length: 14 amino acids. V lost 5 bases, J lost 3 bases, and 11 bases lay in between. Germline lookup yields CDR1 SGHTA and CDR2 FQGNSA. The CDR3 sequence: CASSQRRDYNEQFF. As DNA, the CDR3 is TGTGCCAGCAGCCAACGCCGGGACTACAATGAGCAGTTCTTC.

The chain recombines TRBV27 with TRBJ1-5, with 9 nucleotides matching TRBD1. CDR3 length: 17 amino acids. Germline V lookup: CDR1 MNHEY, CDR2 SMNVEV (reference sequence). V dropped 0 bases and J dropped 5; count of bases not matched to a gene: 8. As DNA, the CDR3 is TGTGCCAGCAGTTTATCGGGGGGACAGGGCTTTTATCAGCCCCAGCATTTT. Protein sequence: CASSLSGGQGFYQPQHF.

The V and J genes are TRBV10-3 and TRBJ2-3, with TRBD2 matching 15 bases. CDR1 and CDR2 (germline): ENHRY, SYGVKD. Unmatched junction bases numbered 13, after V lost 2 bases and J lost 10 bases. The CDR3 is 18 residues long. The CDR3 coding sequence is TGTGCCATCAGTGAGCCCCCCGGGACTAGCGGGGGGAGGTTGGCGCAGTATTTT. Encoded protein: CAISEPPGTSGGRLAQYF.

The CDR3 region has the DNA TGTGCCAGCAGTCAATTAGGGAGCTCCTATAATTCACCCCTCCACTTT. It yields the protein CASSQLGSSYNSPLHF. This chain joins TRBV27 and TRBJ1-6; no clear D gene. Germline V gene sequence: CDR1 MNHEY, CDR2 SMNVEV (reference sequence). There are 16 residues in the CDR3. Trimming removed 5 bases from V and 0 bases from J, with 11 bases in between.

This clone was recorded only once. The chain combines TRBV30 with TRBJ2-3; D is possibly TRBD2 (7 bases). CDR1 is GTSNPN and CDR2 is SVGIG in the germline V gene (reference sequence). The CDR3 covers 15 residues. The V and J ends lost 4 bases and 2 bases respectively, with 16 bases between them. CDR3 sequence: CAWTVGGVITDTQYF. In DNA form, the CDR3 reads TGTGCCTGGACCGTAGGGGGGGTCATCACAGATACGCAGTATTTT.

The chain's CDR3 is CASSLRASGAPGELFF. The CDR3 region has the DNA TGTGCCAGCAGCTTAAGGGCTAGCGGGGCGCCCGGGGAGCTGTTTTTT. The rearrangement joins TRBV7-6 to TRBJ2-2, with TRBD2 identical over 9 bases. CDR1 SGHVS and CDR2 FNYEAQ come from the germline V gene. CDR3 size: 16 residues. V lost 2 bases and J lost 6; bases outside the gene matches: 7. Complete variable domain (other parts from reference TRBV7-6 and TRBJ2-2): GAGVSQSPRYKVTKRGQDVALRCDPISGHVSLYWYRQALGQGPEFLTYFNYEAQQDKSGLPNDRFSAERPEGSISTLTIQRTEQRDSAMYRCASSLRASGAPGELFFGEGSRLTVL.

CDR3 DNA: TGTGCCAGCAGCCTTAACAGGGACACCGGGGAGCTGTTTTTT. The encoded protein is CASSLNRDTGELFF. The chain links TRBV27 to TRBJ2-2, with D possibly being TRBD1 (6 bases). Germline values: CDR1 MNHEY, CDR2 SMNVEV (reference sequence). CDR3 length: 14 residues. The V end lost 6 bases, the J end lost 3 bases, and 11 bases lay between the germline ends.

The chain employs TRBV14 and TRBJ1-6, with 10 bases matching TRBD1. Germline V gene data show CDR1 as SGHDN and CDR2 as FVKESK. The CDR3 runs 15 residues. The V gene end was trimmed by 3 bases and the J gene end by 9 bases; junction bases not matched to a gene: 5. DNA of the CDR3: TGTGCCAGCAGCCAGATGGGACAGGGGAGTTCACCCCTCCACTTT. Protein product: CASSQMGQGSSPLHF.